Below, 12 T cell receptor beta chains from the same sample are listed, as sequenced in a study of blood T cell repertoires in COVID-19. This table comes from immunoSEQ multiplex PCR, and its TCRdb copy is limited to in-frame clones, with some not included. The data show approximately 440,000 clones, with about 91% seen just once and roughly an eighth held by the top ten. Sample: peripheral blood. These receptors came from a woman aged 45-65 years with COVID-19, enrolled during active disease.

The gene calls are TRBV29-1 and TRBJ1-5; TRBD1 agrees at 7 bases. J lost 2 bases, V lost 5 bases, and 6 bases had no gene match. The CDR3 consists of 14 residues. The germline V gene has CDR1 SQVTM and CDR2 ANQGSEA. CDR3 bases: TGCAGCGTTTCACAGGGGTCGCGCAATCAGCCCCAGCATTTT. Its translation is CSVSQGSRNQPQHF.

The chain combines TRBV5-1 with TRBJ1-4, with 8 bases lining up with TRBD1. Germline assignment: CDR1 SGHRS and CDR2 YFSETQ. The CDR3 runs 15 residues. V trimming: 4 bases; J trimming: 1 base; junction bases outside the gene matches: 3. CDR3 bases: TGCGCCAGCAGCCTACAGGGGGGAACTAATGAAAAACTGTTTTTT. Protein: CASSLQGGTNEKLFF.

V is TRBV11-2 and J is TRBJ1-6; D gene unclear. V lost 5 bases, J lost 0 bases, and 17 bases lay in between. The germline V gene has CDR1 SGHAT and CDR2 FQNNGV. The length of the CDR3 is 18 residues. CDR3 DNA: TGTGCCAGCAGCCTACGGTCTGGAGGGAGCTCCTATAATTCACCCCTCCACTTT. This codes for CASSLRSGGSSYNSPLHF.

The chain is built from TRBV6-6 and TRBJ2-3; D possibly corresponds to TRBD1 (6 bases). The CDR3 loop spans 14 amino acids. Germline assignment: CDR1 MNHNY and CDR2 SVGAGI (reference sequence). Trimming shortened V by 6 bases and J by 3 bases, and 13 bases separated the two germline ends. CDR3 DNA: TGTGCCAGCAGACCTGACAGGATAACAGATACGCAGTATTTT. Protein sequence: CASRPDRITDTQYF.

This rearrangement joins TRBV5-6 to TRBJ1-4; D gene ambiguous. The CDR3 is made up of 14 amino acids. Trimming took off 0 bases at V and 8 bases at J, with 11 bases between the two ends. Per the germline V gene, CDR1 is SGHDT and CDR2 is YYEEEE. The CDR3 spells CASSLVGGLEKLFF. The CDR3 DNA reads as TGTGCCAGCAGCTTGGTAGGAGGCTTGGAAAAACTGTTTTTT. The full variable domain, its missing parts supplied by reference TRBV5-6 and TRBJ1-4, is DAGVTQSPTHLIKTRGQQVTLRCSPKSGHDTVSWYQQALGQGPQFIFQYYEEEERQRGNFPDRFSGHQFPNYSSELNVNALLLGDSALYLCASSLVGGLEKLFFGSGTQLSVL.

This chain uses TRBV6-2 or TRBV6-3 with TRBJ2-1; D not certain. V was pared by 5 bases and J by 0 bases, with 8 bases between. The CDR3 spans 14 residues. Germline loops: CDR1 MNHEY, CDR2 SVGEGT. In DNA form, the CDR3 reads TGTGCCAGCAGTCCCGCCGGCTCCTACAATGAGCAGTTCTTC. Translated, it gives CASSPAGSYNEQFF.

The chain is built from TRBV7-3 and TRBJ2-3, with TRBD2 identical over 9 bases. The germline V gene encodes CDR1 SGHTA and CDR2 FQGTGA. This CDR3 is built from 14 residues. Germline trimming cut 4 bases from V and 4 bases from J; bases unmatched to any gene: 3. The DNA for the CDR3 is TGTGCCAGCAGCTCAGGCGGGGGGGCAGATACGCAGTATTTT. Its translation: CASSSGGGADTQYF.

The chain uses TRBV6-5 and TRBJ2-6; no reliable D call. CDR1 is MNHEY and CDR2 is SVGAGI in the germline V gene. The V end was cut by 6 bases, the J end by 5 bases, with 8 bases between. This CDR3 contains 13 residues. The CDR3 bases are TGTGCCAGCAGCCCCTCGTGGGCCAACGTCCTGACTTTC. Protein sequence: CASSPSWANVLTF.

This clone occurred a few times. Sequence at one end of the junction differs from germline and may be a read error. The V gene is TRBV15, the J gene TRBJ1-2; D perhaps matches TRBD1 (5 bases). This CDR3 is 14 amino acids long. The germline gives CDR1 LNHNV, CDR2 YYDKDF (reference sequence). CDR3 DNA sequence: TGTGCCACCAGCAGAGGGGGGGGACCGGGCCCTGCTCTTTTC. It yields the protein CATSRGGGPGPALF.

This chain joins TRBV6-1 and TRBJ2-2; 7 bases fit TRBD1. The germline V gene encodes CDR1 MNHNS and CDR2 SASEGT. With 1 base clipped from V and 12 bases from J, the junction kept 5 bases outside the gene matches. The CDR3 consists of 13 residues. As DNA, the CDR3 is TGTGCCAGCAGTGAAGGGACAGGTGATAAGCTGTTTTTT. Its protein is CASSEGTGDKLFF.

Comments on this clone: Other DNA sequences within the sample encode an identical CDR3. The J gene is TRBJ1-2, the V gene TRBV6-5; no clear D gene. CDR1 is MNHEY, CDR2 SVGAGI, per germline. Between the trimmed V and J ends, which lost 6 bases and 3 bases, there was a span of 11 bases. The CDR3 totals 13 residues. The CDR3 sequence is CASRPDGDYGYTF. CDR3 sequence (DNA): TGTGCCAGCAGACCCGACGGGGACTATGGCTACACCTTC.

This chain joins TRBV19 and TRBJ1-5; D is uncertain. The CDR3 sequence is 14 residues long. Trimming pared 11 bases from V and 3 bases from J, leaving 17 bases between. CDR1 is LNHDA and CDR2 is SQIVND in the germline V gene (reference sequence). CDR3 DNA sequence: TGTGCCGCTGGGGTCCGGGGTACCAATCAGCCCCAGCATTTT. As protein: CAAGVRGTNQPQHF.